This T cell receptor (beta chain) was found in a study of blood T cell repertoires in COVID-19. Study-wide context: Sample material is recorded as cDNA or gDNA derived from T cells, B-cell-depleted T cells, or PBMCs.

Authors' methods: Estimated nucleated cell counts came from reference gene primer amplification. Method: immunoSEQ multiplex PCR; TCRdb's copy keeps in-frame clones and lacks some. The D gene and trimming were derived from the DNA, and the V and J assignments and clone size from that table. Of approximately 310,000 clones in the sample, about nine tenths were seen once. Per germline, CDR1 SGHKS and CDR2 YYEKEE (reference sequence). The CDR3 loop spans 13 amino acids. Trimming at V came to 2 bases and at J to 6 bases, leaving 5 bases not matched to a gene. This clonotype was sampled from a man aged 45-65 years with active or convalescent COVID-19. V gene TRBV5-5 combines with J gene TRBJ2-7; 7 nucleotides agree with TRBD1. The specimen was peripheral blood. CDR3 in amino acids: CASSLVAGGEQYF. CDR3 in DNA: TGTGCCAGCAGCTTAGTTGCAGGGGGCGAGCAGTACTTC. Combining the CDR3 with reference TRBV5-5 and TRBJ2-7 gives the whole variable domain DAGVTQSPTHLIKTRGQQVTLRCSPISGHKSVSWYQQVLGQGPQFIFQYYEKEERGRGNFPDRFSARQFPNYSSELNVNALLLGDSALYLCASSLVAGGEQYFGPGTRLTVT.